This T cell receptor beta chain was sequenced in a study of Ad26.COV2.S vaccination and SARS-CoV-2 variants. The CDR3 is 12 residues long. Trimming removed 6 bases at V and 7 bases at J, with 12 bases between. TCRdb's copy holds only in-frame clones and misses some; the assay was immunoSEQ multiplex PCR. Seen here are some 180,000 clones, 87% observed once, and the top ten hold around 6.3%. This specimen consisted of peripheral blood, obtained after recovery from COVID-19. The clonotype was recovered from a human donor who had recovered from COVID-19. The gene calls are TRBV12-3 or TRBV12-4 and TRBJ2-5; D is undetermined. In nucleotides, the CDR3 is TGTGCCAGCAGCTTCAGTACCTGGACCCAGTACTTC. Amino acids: CASSFSTWTQYF.